Below, 32 T cell receptor beta chains from the same sample are listed, as sequenced in a study of cytomegalovirus exposure and HLA in healthy donors. It was with 60 Vbeta and 13 Jbeta primers that the PCR ran. Profiling relied on immunoSEQ multiplex PCR, and the TCRdb table lists in-frame clones only, not all of them. The sample holds about 190,000 clones, 65% to 80% seen once. Material: PBMCs. The origin of the receptors is a woman aged 40-49 years in good health and CMV-seronegative.

This sequence joins TRBV30 and TRBJ1-1; D perhaps matches TRBD1 (6 bases). Trimming shortened V by 3 bases and J by 4 bases, and 12 bases separated the two germline ends. Germline CDR1 GTSNPN, CDR2 SVGIG (reference sequence). CDR3 length equals 13 residues. The CDR3 loop is CAWRGNRATEAFF. The CDR3 DNA follows: TGTGCCTGGAGAGGAAACAGGGCCACTGAAGCTTTCTTT. The full variable domain, its missing parts supplied by reference TRBV30 and TRBJ1-1, is SQTIHQWPATLVQPVGSPLSLECTVEGTSNPNLYWYRQAAGRGLQLLFYSVGIGQISSEVPQNLSASRPQDRQFILSSKKLLLSDSGFYLCAWRGNRATEAFFGQGTRLTVV.

The rearrangement uses TRBV5-8 and TRBJ2-5; TRBD2 matches at 10 bases. The V segment lost 1 base and the J segment 2 bases; nucleotides outside the gene matches: 8. The CDR3 loop spans 17 amino acids. Per the germline V gene, CDR1 is SGHTS and CDR2 is YDEGEE. In DNA, the CDR3 is TGTGCCAGCAGCTTGCGTGGACTAGCGGAGAAACAAGAGACCCAGTACTTC. Translating gives CASSLRGLAEKQETQYF.

This clone was seen just once. V is TRBV6-5 and J is TRBJ2-1; D may be TRBD2 (6 bases). Trimming took 4 bases from V and 1 from J, leaving 14 bases between them. CDR3 length equals 16 residues. Looked up from germline, CDR1 is MNHEY and CDR2 is SVGAGI. The CDR3 DNA follows: TGTGCCAGCAGTTCCTCCTGGGGAGGTTCCTACAATGAGCAGTTCTTC. Protein: CASSSSWGGSYNEQFF.

V usage is TRBV19 and J usage is TRBJ2-1; 8 bases are shared with TRBD2. The CDR3 sequence is 18 residues long. Germline lookup yields CDR1 LNHDA and CDR2 SQIVND (reference sequence). The trim removed 5 bases at V and 0 bases at J, leaving 12 bases unmatched. The CDR3 DNA reads as TGTGCCAGTAGTCTACATTCCGGGACTAGGTCCTCCTACAATGAGCAGTTCTTC. Translating gives CASSLHSGTRSSYNEQFF.

This clone showed up just once. The chain couples TRBV4-3 to TRBJ2-1; tentative D call: TRBD2 (5 bases). The CDR3 consists of 12 residues. Germline CDR1 and CDR2: LGHNA and YSLEER. V lost 4 bases, J lost 9 bases, and 10 bases lay in between. CDR3 sequence reads: CASSPAGVEQFF. As DNA, the CDR3 is TGCGCCAGCAGCCCGGCCGGGGTTGAGCAGTTCTTC.

The chain couples TRBV5-1 to TRBJ2-2; D gene uncertain. V was trimmed by 1 base and J by 0 bases, leaving 7 bases between them. Looked up from germline, CDR1 is SGHRS and CDR2 is YFSETQ. The CDR3 spans 15 residues. The CDR3 is CASSLFGPNTGELFF. The CDR3 nucleotides read TGCGCCAGCAGCTTGTTTGGGCCGAACACCGGGGAGCTGTTTTTT.

The V call is TRBV13, the J call TRBJ2-1; 9 bases agree with TRBD1. Trimming removed 4 bases from V and 6 bases from J; junction bases left unmatched: 10. Germline CDR1 PRHDT, CDR2 FYEKMQ (reference sequence). This CDR3 is built from 16 residues. The CDR3 is CASSSSGTGSVNEQFF. The CDR3 bases are TGTGCCAGCAGCTCGTCCGGGACAGGGTCGGTCAATGAGCAGTTCTTC.

The chain joins TRBV5-4 to TRBJ1-1; 9 bases are a match to TRBD1. Germline CDR1 SGHNT, CDR2 YYREEE (reference sequence). V lost 2 bases to trimming and J lost 5 bases; unmatched junction nucleotides: 4. This CDR3 is built from 14 residues. CDR3 region: CASSLNRGRTEAFF. The CDR3 nucleotides read TGTGCCAGCAGCTTAAACAGGGGGCGGACTGAAGCTTTCTTT. The whole variable domain, filled in from reference TRBV5-4 and TRBJ1-1, reads ETGVTQSPTHLIKTRGQQVTLRCSSQSGHNTVSWYQQALGQGPQFIFQYYREEENGRGNFPPRFSGLQFPNYSSELNVNALELDDSALYLCASSLNRGRTEAFFGQGTRLTVV.

This rearrangement joins TRBV18 to TRBJ1-2; 7 nucleotides agree with TRBD1. The V gene end was trimmed by 3 bases and the J gene end by 5 bases; junction bases not matched to a gene: 15. Looked up from germline, CDR1 is KGHSH and CDR2 is LQKENI. The CDR3 length is 17 residues. The CDR3 region is CASSPFVGTEDPYGYTF. The CDR3 DNA sequence: TGTGCCAGCTCACCGTTCGTAGGGACAGAGGACCCGTATGGCTACACCTTC.

This sequence joins TRBV28 and TRBJ1-4, with D possibly TRBD1 on 6 matching bases. Germline CDR1 MDHEN, CDR2 SYDVKM. Deletions cut 10 bases from V and 3 bases from J, with 9 bases between. This CDR3 is 12 amino acids long. The CDR3 DNA is TGTGCCACCGCAGGGGCTAATGAAAAACTGTTTTTT. Translation: CATAGANEKLFF.

Here the CDR3 DNA reads TGCGCCAGCAGCCAGGGAGCGGGAGGCTCCTACAATGAGCAGTTCTTC. Its protein product is CASSQGAGGSYNEQFF. This rearrangement joins TRBV5-1 to TRBJ2-1, with 9 bases lining up with TRBD2. Trimming at V came to 4 bases and at J to 0 bases, leaving 5 bases not matched to a gene. This CDR3 has 16 residues. The germline V gene has CDR1 SGHRS and CDR2 YFSETQ. The full variable domain, in which reference TRBV5-1 and TRBJ2-1 provide the parts outside the CDR3, is KAGVTQTPRYLIKTRGQQVTLSCSPISGHRSVSWYQQTPGQGLQFLFEYFSETQRNKGNFPGRFSGRQFSNSRSEMNVSTLELGDSALYLCASSQGAGGSYNEQFFGPGTRLTVL.

The rearrangement joins TRBV18 to TRBJ2-1; D is perhaps TRBD1 (6 bases). Trimming removed 3 bases at V and 7 bases at J, with 10 bases between. The CDR3 length is 13 residues. Germline-derived CDR1 and CDR2 are KGHSH and LQKENI. The CDR3 region has the DNA TGTGCCAGCTCACCCCAACAGGGAAATGAGCAGTTCTTC. Residues: CASSPQQGNEQFF.

This clone was detected a few times. This rearrangement joins TRBV9 to TRBJ1-5; TRBD1 is a possible D gene (6 bases). Germline CDR1 reads SGDLS; CDR2 reads YYNGEE. The CDR3 runs 15 residues. The V gene lost 7 bases and the J gene lost 3 bases, with 17 bases spanning the gap. This CDR3 is CASGLTGQTNQPQHF. The DNA of the CDR3 is TGTGCCAGCGGGTTGACCGGACAGACCAATCAGCCCCAGCATTTT.

This clone was observed a few times. In DNA form, the CDR3 reads TGCGCCAGCAGCCAAGTTCTACCGGACAGAGCTAACTATGGCTACACCTTC. This gives the protein CASSQVLPDRANYGYTF. This rearrangement joins TRBV4-3 to TRBJ1-2, with D possibly TRBD1 on 6 matching bases. Germline V lookup: CDR1 LGHNA, CDR2 YSLEER. The V end lost 1 base, the J end lost 0 bases, and 15 bases lay between the germline ends. The length of the CDR3 is 17 residues.

V usage is TRBV29-1 and J usage is TRBJ1-1, with 8 bases aligning to TRBD1. Germline CDR1 reads SQVTM; CDR2 reads ANQGSEA. Trimming took 4 bases from V and 1 from J; bases not matched to a gene: 5. The CDR3 contains 14 residues. The CDR3 coding sequence is TGCAGCGTTGTGTGGACAGGGAAGAACACTGAAGCTTTCTTT. Protein sequence: CSVVWTGKNTEAFF. The full variable domain, with the rest looked up from reference TRBV29-1 and TRBJ1-1, is SAVISQKPSRDICQRGTSLTIQCQVDSQVTMMFWYRQQPGQSLTLIATANQGSEATYESGFVIDKFPISRPNLTFSTLTVSNMSPEDSSIYLCSVVWTGKNTEAFFGQGTRLTVV.

The rearrangement links TRBV4-1 to TRBJ2-1, with TRBD2 matching 16 bases. CDR3 size: 19 residues. Germline V gene sequence: CDR1 MGHRA, CDR2 YSYEKL. J was trimmed by 5 bases and V by 3 bases; bases with no gene match: 10. The CDR3 loop is CASSQWTGTSGRAHNEQFF. The CDR3 region has the DNA TGCGCCAGCAGCCAGTGGACCGGGACTAGCGGGAGGGCCCACAATGAGCAGTTCTTC.

The V call is TRBV29-1, the J call TRBJ1-1; 7 bases align to TRBD1. Germline V CDR1 and CDR2: SQVTM, ANQGSEA. The CDR3 runs to 13 residues. Germline trimming cut 7 bases from V and 4 bases from J; bases unmatched to any gene: 9. This chain's CDR3 is CSAPGGTITEAFF. The CDR3 DNA follows: TGCAGCGCCCCAGGGGGGACCATCACTGAAGCTTTCTTT.

Written as DNA, the CDR3 is TGTGCCATCAGTGAGTCGAACTGGGAGGAAGCTTTCTTT. This sequence encodes CAISESNWEEAFF. The V and J genes are TRBV10-3 and TRBJ1-1, with D unclear. Trimming took off 0 bases at V and 8 bases at J, with 10 bases between the two ends. Germline loops: CDR1 ENHRY, CDR2 SYGVKD. There are 13 residues in the CDR3.

In this sample, this clone turned up once. The CDR3 DNA reads as TGTGCCAGCAGCCGGGCCAGCGGGCCAACTTACGAGCAGTACTTC. Amino acid sequence: CASSRASGPTYEQYF. J is TRBJ2-7 and V is TRBV5-6; TRBD2 is a possible D gene (6 bases). The germline V gene has CDR1 SGHDT and CDR2 YYEEEE. The V end was cut by 4 bases, the J end by 4 bases, with 18 bases between. CDR3 length: 15 amino acids.

This clone has a single count. The V and J genes are TRBV7-9 and TRBJ1-1; no clear D. The CDR3 sequence is 14 residues long. Trimming shortened V by 5 bases and J by 5 bases, and 15 bases separated the two germline ends. The germline gives CDR1 SEHNR, CDR2 FQNEAQ (reference sequence). CDR3 DNA: TGTGCCAGCAGCCCCTGGGAGGGAGGTACTGAAGCTTTCTTT. This gives the protein CASSPWEGGTEAFF.

On this clone itself: Other DNA sequences in this sample translate to the same CDR3. The chain couples TRBV19 to TRBJ1-4; 7 nucleotides line up with TRBD1. In germline, CDR1 is LNHDA, CDR2 SQIVND (reference sequence). V lost 5 bases, J lost 0 bases, and 12 bases stayed unmatched. The CDR3 is 18 residues long. The CDR3 reads CASSEQGLGAATNEKLFF. The CDR3 region has the DNA TGTGCCAGTAGTGAACAGGGGTTGGGGGCAGCAACTAATGAAAAACTGTTTTTT. Full variable domain (missing parts from reference TRBV19 and TRBJ1-4): DGGITQSPKYLFRKEGQNVTLSCEQNLNHDAMYWYRQDPGQGLRLIYYSQIVNDFQKGDIAEGYSVSREKKESFPLTVTSAQKNPTAFYLCASSEQGLGAATNEKLFFGSGTQLSVL.

This clone occurred a few times. This chain links TRBV7-2 with TRBJ1-1, with D perhaps TRBD1 (6 bases). This CDR3 comprises 15 residues. V was shortened by 6 bases and J by 0 bases, with 14 bases between the two germline ends. Germline V CDR1 and CDR2: SGHTA, FQGNSA. CDR3 protein: CASRETGIMNTEAFF. The DNA of the CDR3 is TGTGCCAGCAGAGAAACAGGGATCATGAACACTGAAGCTTTCTTT.

The gene calls are TRBV4-3 and TRBJ1-3; no clear D gene. The CDR3 covers 17 residues. Germline V lookup: CDR1 LGHNA, CDR2 YSLEER. The ends were cut back, 1 base at V and 0 bases at J, with 13 bases in the middle. CDR3 coding DNA: TGCGCCAGCAGCCAAGCGGAGTATATCGGCTCTGGAAACACCATATATTTT. Protein product: CASSQAEYIGSGNTIYF.

The chain joins TRBV27 to TRBJ1-1, with D unclear. The CDR3 loop spans 15 amino acids. Germline CDR1 MNHEY, CDR2 SMNVEV (reference sequence). The germline V and J ends were trimmed by 4 bases and 3 bases, with 15 bases remaining between them. CDR3 region: CASSSPPGRDTEAFF. CDR3 DNA sequence: TGTGCCAGCAGTTCCCCCCCCGGGCGGGACACTGAAGCTTTCTTT.

The J gene is TRBJ2-1, the V gene TRBV11-2; D is unresolved. The CDR3 has 12 residues. V dropped 0 bases and J dropped 15 bases, with 12 bases sitting between them. From germline, CDR1 is SGHAT and CDR2 FQNNGV. The CDR3, as DNA: TGTGCCAGCAGCTTAGATGTCCCTTCGCGGTTCTTC. Residues: CASSLDVPSRFF.

This chain links TRBV7-2 with TRBJ1-2; D ambiguous. The germline gives CDR1 SGHTA, CDR2 FQGNSA. The CDR3 has 17 residues. V was clipped by 1 base and J by 1 base, with 16 bases between them. The CDR3, as DNA: TGTGCCAGCAGCTTAGGTGGGTCGCGGAGCGGTAACTATGGCTACACCTTC. Protein sequence: CASSLGGSRSGNYGYTF.

The rearrangement uses TRBV30 and TRBJ1-3, with TRBD1 as a possible D gene (5 bases). Between the trimmed V and J ends, which lost 0 bases and 4 bases, there was a span of 10 bases. The length of the CDR3 is 14 residues. Per the germline V gene, CDR1 is GTSNPN and CDR2 is SVGIG (reference sequence). The CDR3 loop is CAWSVTQGGNTIYF. The CDR3 nucleotides are TGTGCCTGGAGTGTAACGCAGGGAGGAAACACCATATATTTT. Complete variable domain (other parts from reference TRBV30 and TRBJ1-3): SQTIHQWPATLVQPVGSPLSLECTVEGTSNPNLYWYRQAAGRGLQLLFYSVGIGQISSEVPQNLSASRPQDRQFILSSKKLLLSDSGFYLCAWSVTQGGNTIYFGEGSWLTVV.

A few counts support this clone. CDR3 bases: TGTGCCGGAGGACTAGGAAGGCAAGGGTACAATGAGCAGTTCTTC. Translated, it gives CAGGLGRQGYNEQFF. The chain is built from TRBV11-1 and TRBJ2-1; 7 bases line up with TRBD2. The germline V gene has CDR1 SGHAT and CDR2 FQDESV (reference sequence). V was pared by 11 bases and J by 4 bases, with 14 bases of the junction left unmatched. This CDR3 contains 15 residues. Using reference TRBV11-1 and TRBJ2-1 for the parts outside the CDR3, the full variable domain is EAEVAQSPRYKITEKSQAVAFWCDPISGHATLYWYRQILGQGPELLVQFQDESVVDDSQLPKDRFSAERLKGVDSTLKIQPAELGDSAMYLCAGGLGRQGYNEQFFGPGTRLTVL.

V and J are TRBV19 and TRBJ2-3; D ambiguous. The V gene lost 5 bases and the J gene lost 6 bases, with 12 bases spanning the gap. Germline lookup yields CDR1 LNHDA and CDR2 SQIVND (reference sequence). The CDR3 has 13 residues. CDR3 residues: CASSPRGPDTQYF. DNA for the CDR3: TGTGCCAGTAGTCCGAGAGGTCCGGATACGCAGTATTTT.

The chain couples TRBV5-1 to TRBJ2-3; the D gene is possibly TRBD2 (7 bases). The CDR3 is 16 residues long. The germline V and J ends were trimmed by 4 bases and 2 bases, with 17 bases remaining between them. Germline V gene sequence: CDR1 SGHRS, CDR2 YFSETQ. CDR3 coding DNA: TGCGCCAGCAGCGGGGGCGGGACTATATACACAGATACGCAGTATTTT. This translates into CASSGGGTIYTDTQYF.

This chain links TRBV7-9 with TRBJ1-1; D possibly corresponds to TRBD1 (6 bases). Trimming removed 1 base at V and 2 bases at J, with 11 bases between. CDR1 is SEHNR, CDR2 FQNEAQ, per germline (reference sequence). The CDR3 has 15 amino acids. CDR3 nucleotide sequence: TGTGCCAGCAGCTTAGGGGCCAGGGGAAACACTGAAGCTTTCTTT. Protein product: CASSLGARGNTEAFF. Full variable domain (remainder filled in from reference TRBV7-9 and TRBJ1-1): DTGVSQNPRHKITKRGQNVTFRCDPISEHNRLYWYRQTLGQGPEFLTYFQNEAQLEKSRLLSDRFSAERPKGSFSTLEIQRTEQGDSAMYLCASSLGARGNTEAFFGQGTRLTVV.

The rearrangement joins TRBV27 to TRBJ1-1; 9 bases are shared with TRBD1. The V gene's germline CDR1 is MNHEY and CDR2 SMNVEV (reference sequence). The CDR3 has 15 residues. V shed 4 bases, J shed 5 bases, and the junction held 8 bases outside the gene matches. The CDR3 DNA reads TGTGCCAGCAGTTCGGGACAGGGAGCTAGAACTGAAGCTTTCTTT. Residues: CASSSGQGARTEAFF.